The present T cell receptor (beta chain) was sequenced within a study of OX40 agonist ivuxolimab in advanced cancers. In the study overall: Ivuxolimab, which patients received intravenously every 2 weeks, was dosed at 0.01 to 10 mg/kg.

V lost 2 bases and J lost 3, with 5 bases in between. Germline V gives CDR1 PRHDT, CDR2 FYEKMQ (reference sequence). The CDR3 spans 13 residues. TCRdb's copy holds only in-frame clones and misses some; the assay was immunoSEQ multiplex PCR. The data show about 44,000 clones, 80% seen once. This chain uses TRBV13 with TRBJ2-1, with D hard to call. The receptor comes from an adult with an advanced solid tumor such as melanoma, head and neck, liver or kidney cancer. The sample was CD4+ or CD8+ T cells sorted from blood, taken in a trial of the OX40 agonist ivuxolimab. The CDR3 reads CASSLSRYNEQFF. CDR3 nucleotides: TGTGCCAGCAGCTTAAGCCGCTACAATGAGCAGTTCTTC.